Detailed here is one T cell receptor beta chain. This specimen belongs to a study of blood T cell repertoires in COVID-19. Study information: COVID-19 samples from acute and convalescent phases originated in the United States, Italy and Spain. The cDNA or gDNA used as material had been derived from T cells, B-cell-depleted T cells, or PBMCs.

Assay: immunoSEQ multiplex PCR; the TCRdb copy retains only in-frame clones and omits some. The top ten hold roughly 0.25% of the sample, which has approximately 670,000 clones, 75% to 90% seen once. The sequencing sample was made of peripheral blood. This clonotype originated in a woman aged 18-30 years with acute or convalescent COVID-19.

CDR3 DNA: TGTGCCAGCAGTTTAATGGGCCAGTTCTACGAGCAGTACTTC. The encoded protein is CASSLMGQFYEQYF. This chain connects TRBV27 to TRBJ2-7; D is unclear. Germline CDR1 MNHEY, CDR2 SMNVEV (reference sequence). This CDR3 contains 14 residues. V lost 2 bases to trimming and J lost 3 bases, with 11 bases between them.